This T cell receptor beta chain was profiled in a study of identical twins (dated by TCRdb to 2016 to 2018). About the full investigation: To test whether fetal clonotypes persist, the study used deep sequencing on TCR alpha and beta repertoires from monozygotic twins, unrelated adults of various ages, and cord blood. To rule out contamination, the twin experiments were replicated at different times with different library preparation protocols. Study-wide findings and limitations: Fewer insertions were carried by abundant cord blood beta clonotypes, a similar but weaker trend appeared in young adult naive repertoires, and no such trend appeared in memory repertoires. Excess twin sharing in beta out-of-frame sequences was weaker because fewer shared sequences lowered the signal-to-noise ratio. Out-of-frame TCR alpha sequences shared between twins showed an excess of low generation-probability sequences compared with coincidental sharing between unrelated individuals. In monozygotic twins, out-of-frame TCR alpha sharing was systematically underestimated by recombination models, although the models agreed with sharing between unrelated individuals. Because the same donors could not be followed over many years, the conclusions depended on cross-sectional statistical analysis. Zero-insertion analyses could be partly confounded by invariant T cells such as MAIT and iNKT, though diverse VJ usage argued against such confounding for most clonotypes.

This clonotype turned up a few times. Its antigen has not been determined. It has no much larger one-base neighbor in the sample; base qualities were not kept. All donors were healthy Caucasians. Three pairs of female monozygotic twins, all aged about 18 to 29 years, were included in the twin cohort. Positive isolation kits from Invitrogen were used to isolate CD4+ and CD8+ T cell populations. V trim: 6 bases; J trim: 3 bases; unmatched bases: 8. The cysteine opens and the phenylalanine closes a CDR3 of 16 amino acids. CDR3 DNA only is kept here, 48 bases in frame from base 1. The library was built by means of 5' RACE. TCRdb records Illumina HiSeq 2000 as the sequencer. A universal primer binding site was added through template switching, and the final cDNA carried a unique molecular identifier so that TCR cDNA molecules could be counted accurately. Specific primers in the conserved constant-segment region were used to synthesize first-strand cDNA for the TCR alpha and beta chains. Each cDNA library was double barcoded, with a SMART-Mk sample barcode plus Illumina barcodes, to control for contamination. TruSeq adapter sequences, together with Illumina sample barcodes, were added in two successive PCR steps. TCR alpha and beta cDNA libraries were sequenced on the Illumina HiSeq platform with custom primers. The original pipeline was this. Raw reads were processed with MiGEC to extract unique molecular identifiers, and MiXCR was used to determine CDR3 positions. For each individual, recombination models were inferred using an EM algorithm with the repgenHMM and IGoR tools. The analysis of shared clonotypes was done with the tcR package in R, with sharing normalized by the product of cloneset sizes. Out-of-frame nonproductive sequences were analyzed to study raw recombination free of thymic and clonal selection effects. TCRdb trimmed public reads at Q25 via fastp, called clones via MiXCR and kept in-frame beta chains. Every CDR3 protein is listed once, alongside the most common genes and DNA of its rows. The V and J calls here are based on TCRdb, not the publication. The sample table holds about 240,000 distinct CDR3 sequences, of which 7% to 8.5% were seen once. The ten largest clones capture around 5% of the sample.

The same specimen was also included in a second study, on yellow fever vaccine responses in identical twins. From that second study: The authors reported that the T cell response to vaccination in identical twins appeared partly convergent and partly personalized. Focusing on identical twins, the study followed the T cell clones that responded to the vaccine, and did so with precision.

The chain is assembled from TRBV12-3 or TRBV12-4 and TRBJ2-1; 10 bases in the middle match TRBD2. The TCR comes from a woman under 30 in good health. Sequenced sample: CD8+ T cells sorted from blood. The nucleotide sequence is given as TGTGCCAGCAGGCCCCCGGGACTAGCGCACTACAATGAGCAGTTCTTC. Its product reads: CASRPPGLAHYNEQFF.